This T cell receptor beta chain is from a study of T-cell reconstitution after alpha-beta-depleted transplantation in children. General observations from the study: Expanded clones from the graft, numbering several hundred, reportedly supplied alpha-beta T cells about two months after transplant. A year post-transplant, T-cell counts and diversity derived mostly from newly produced T cells. Where some patients showed high TCRbeta diversity at day 60, it came from recipient T cells and thymic progenitors that had survived.

Germline-derived CDR1 and CDR2 are DFQATT and SNEGSKA (reference sequence). There are 12 residues in the CDR3. V dropped 1 base and J dropped 7 bases, with 8 bases sitting between them. This clonotype was observed a single time. As yet, its antigen is unknown. During its preparation, the TCRbeta library received unique molecular identifiers. MiXCR, applied by TCRdb to the PCR reads, yields one record per CDR3 protein. Of a few hundred thousand distinct CDR3 sequences listed, around 25% are singletons. This TCR came from a girl aged 2 to 10 with Fanconi anemia, due to receive a stem cell transplant. The material sequenced was PBMCs, taken before TCRalphabeta/CD19-depleted stem cell transplant. The rearrangement links TRBV20-1 to TRBJ2-1; D unresolved. The DNA of the CDR3 is TGCAGTGCTAGAGTTTCCGTGAATGAGCAGTTCTTC. It specifies CSARVSVNEQFF.